This entry describes one TCR beta chain. Its specificity is not known. These data are taken from a study of OX40 agonist ivuxolimab in advanced cancers. At the level of the study: Those enrolled were 82.7% male, with a mean age of about 66 years and ages from roughly 20 to 90. Study conclusions and caveats: Researchers did not establish what antigens the expanded peripheral T cells target. By week 6 at 0.1 to 3.0 mg/kg, blood CD4+ and CD8+ T cells had expanded clonally.

On cycle 4 day 1 and cycle 7 day 1, as well as at baseline, blood was sampled. The table came from immunoSEQ multiplex PCR; TCRdb's copy has only in-frame clones and leaves some out. The sample shows tens of thousands of clones, 90% of them seen only once. V was pared by 4 bases and J by 2 bases, with 7 bases between. Per the germline V gene, CDR1 is SGHRS and CDR2 is YFSETQ. The CDR3 totals 13 residues. The sequence came from an adult with an advanced solid tumor such as melanoma, head and neck, liver or kidney cancer. The rearrangement uses TRBV5-1 and TRBJ1-3; the D is unclear. This sample comprised CD4+ or CD8+ T cells sorted from blood, obtained in a trial of the OX40 agonist ivuxolimab. The CDR3 reads CASSLDAGNTIYF. In DNA, the CDR3 is TGCGCCAGCAGCCTCGATGCTGGAAACACCATATATTTT.